This T cell receptor (beta chain) appears in the sequencing data of a study of blood T cell repertoires in COVID-19. Overall study: The United States, Italy and Spain were the sources of the acute and convalescent COVID-19 samples. Sources were T cells, B-cell-depleted T cells, or PBMCs; the material itself was cDNA or gDNA.

The V gene's germline CDR1 is GTSNPN and CDR2 SVGIG (reference sequence). Losses at the gene ends were 0 bases for V and 2 bases for J; bases not matched to a gene: 15. This CDR3 is 19 amino acids long. Assay: immunoSEQ multiplex PCR; the TCRdb copy retains only in-frame clones and omits some. The sample records around 160,000 clones, about nine tenths being singletons. The sequenced sample consisted of peripheral blood. The chain is built from TRBV30 and TRBJ2-7, with 11 positions matching TRBD2. The TCR sequence derives from a human donor in a cohort sampled during active COVID-19. The CDR3: CAWSVVRSSGRTNPYEQYF. In DNA, the CDR3 is TGTGCCTGGAGTGTAGTTCGGTCTAGCGGGAGGACTAACCCCTACGAGCAGTACTTC. Variable domain in full (rest from reference TRBV30 and TRBJ2-7): SQTIHQWPATLVQPVGSPLSLECTVEGTSNPNLYWYRQAAGRGLQLLFYSVGIGQISSEVPQNLSASRPQDRQFILSSKKLLLSDSGFYLCAWSVVRSSGRTNPYEQYFGPGTRLTVT.